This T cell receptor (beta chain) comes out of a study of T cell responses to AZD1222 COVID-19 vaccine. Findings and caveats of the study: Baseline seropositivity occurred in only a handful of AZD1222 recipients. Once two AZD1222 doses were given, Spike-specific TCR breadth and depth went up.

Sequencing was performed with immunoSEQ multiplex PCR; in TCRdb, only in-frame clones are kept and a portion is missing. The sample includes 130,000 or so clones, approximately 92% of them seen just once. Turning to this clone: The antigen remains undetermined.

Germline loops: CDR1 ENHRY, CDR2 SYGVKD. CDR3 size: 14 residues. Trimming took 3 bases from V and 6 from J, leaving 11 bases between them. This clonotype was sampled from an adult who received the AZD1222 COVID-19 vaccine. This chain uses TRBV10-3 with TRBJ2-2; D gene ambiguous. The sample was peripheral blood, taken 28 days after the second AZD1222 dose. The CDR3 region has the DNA TGTGCCATCAGTGACAGCAGGAGCTCCGGGGAGCTGTTTTTT. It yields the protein CAISDSRSSGELFF.